This record covers a single TCR beta chain. Its cognate antigen is unknown. A read error may be the cause here, since a much bigger clone is one base away. V was pared by 2 bases and J by 11 bases, with 6 bases of the junction left unmatched. CDR1 MNHNS and CDR2 SASEGT come from the germline V gene. This CDR3 has 15 amino acids. After constant-region reverse-primer amplification, full-length variable regions underwent semi-nested PCR with Nested Universal Primer A. TCRdb re-derived calls from the 5' RACE reads in MiXCR, one entry per CDR3 protein. Here the sample spans approximately 31,000 distinct CDR3 sequences, under 30% being singletons. Naive CD4+ T cells were purified with Tregs depleted by CD25. Regarding the study as a whole: Tumor Treg TCRs overlapped most with tumor naive CD4+ cells. Tumor memory CD4+ T cell TCR gene usage was found to cluster with blood and lymph node memory CD4+ cells and with lymph node naive CD4+ cells.

The sequenced sample was naive CD4+ T cells sorted from a lymph node. Noted subset: naive CD4+ T cells, CD4+CD45RA+CD25-. The clonotype originates from a female donor with breast cancer. The chain links TRBV6-1 to TRBJ1-6; TRBD1 agrees at 10 bases. DNA for the CDR3: TGTGCCAGCAGTGAATATGGGACAGGGGTTCCACCCCTCCACTTT. This codes for CASSEYGTGVPPLHF.